This TCR beta chain comes out of a study of cytotoxic CD8 clonotypes in ibrutinib-treated CLL. Libraries were prepared by immunoSEQ multiplex PCR; TCRdb keeps only in-frame clonotypes and omits some of them. The sample holds 270,000 or so clones, approximately 76% seen once. The CDR3 loop spans 16 amino acids. About this clone: Its antigen is not known.

General study results and limits: Patients had baseline clonality above age-matched healthy donors, and this clonality moved with circulating CD8+ T-cell counts.

The TCR sequence derives from a human donor with chronic lymphocytic leukemia. The rearrangement joins TRBV21-1 to TRBJ1-1; the table gives TRBD1 as D, unverified against the DNA. TRBV21-1 is an annotated pseudogene. This specimen consisted of PBMCs, obtained at disease progression, from a patient treated with ibrutinib. The CDR3 is CASSKEGTGRNTEAFF. The CDR3 bases are TGTGCCAGCAGCAAAGAAGGGACAGGCCGGAACACTGAAGCTTTCTTT.